This entry concerns a single T cell receptor (beta chain). Its matching antigen is unknown. The sample originates from a study of cytomegalovirus exposure and HLA in healthy donors. General observations from the study: Some public TCRs appeared in many individuals, while most sequences were rare. As confirmed in vitro, a few CMV-associated chains were specific for CMV antigens. Presence/absence analyses assumed roughly uniform sequencing depth across donors, which may not hold. The number of N-insertions in an Asian-associated ancestry cluster was reportedly below the approximately 700-donor mean in a later analysis.

The primer mix had 60 Vbeta and 13 Jbeta primers. Profiling relied on immunoSEQ multiplex PCR, and the TCRdb table lists in-frame clones only, not all of them. The table lists around 140,000 clones, over 70% of them singletons. Germline lookup yields CDR1 SGHNT and CDR2 YENEEA. The CDR3 extends over 13 amino acids. V gave up 1 base and J gave up 6 bases; unmatched junction bases: 0. The sequence was obtained from a woman younger than 35 in good health and CMV-seronegative. Sequencing input: PBMCs. This chain connects TRBV11-3 to TRBJ1-1, with 9 bases that match TRBD1. The CDR3 sequence: CASSLGQGAEAFF. CDR3 DNA sequence: TGTGCCAGCAGCTTAGGACAGGGGGCTGAAGCTTTCTTT.